This T cell receptor (beta chain) was retrieved from a study of T cells in Graves' hyperthyroidism and ophthalmopathy. The overall study: Peripheral blood was taken when the disease was first diagnosed, before any treatment began. Points from the study as a whole: Blood also showed most of the thyroid clonotypes that were expanded above 0.001.

Germline CDR1 reads SQVTM; CDR2 reads ANQGSEA. Trimming pared 7 bases from V and 4 bases from J, leaving 23 bases between. This CDR3 contains 16 residues. This clonotype occurred a few times. Antigen unknown. TCR beta CDR3 region amplification was performed from RNA transcripts. HTBI primers were employed in a first-round RT-PCR of the TCR CDR3. TCRdb analysed the multiplex PCR reads with MiXCR anew, one entry per CDR3 protein. This table has 700,000 or so distinct CDR3 sequences, roughly 15% appearing once. J is TRBJ1-5 and V is TRBV29-1; D might be TRBD1 (6 bases). The sample taken for sequencing was blood. The TCR comes from a man aged 18 to 29 with Graves' hyperthyroidism. CDR3 coding DNA: TGCAGCGCTTTAACACAGGGAGGAGGTCAGAATCAGCCCCAGCATTTT. This translates into CSALTQGGGQNQPQHF.